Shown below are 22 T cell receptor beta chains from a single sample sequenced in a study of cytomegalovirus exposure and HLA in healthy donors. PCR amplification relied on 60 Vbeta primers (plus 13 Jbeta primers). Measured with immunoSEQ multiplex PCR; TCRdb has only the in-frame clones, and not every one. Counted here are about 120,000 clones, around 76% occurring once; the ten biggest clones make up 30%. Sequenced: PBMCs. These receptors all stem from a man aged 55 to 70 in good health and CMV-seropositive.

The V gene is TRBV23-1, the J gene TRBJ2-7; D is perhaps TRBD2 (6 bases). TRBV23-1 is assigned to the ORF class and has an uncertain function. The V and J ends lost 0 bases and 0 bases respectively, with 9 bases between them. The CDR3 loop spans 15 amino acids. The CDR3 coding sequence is TGCGCCAGCAGTCAATCGGGGGGTCTCTCCTACGAGCAGTACTTC. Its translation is CASSQSGGLSYEQYF.

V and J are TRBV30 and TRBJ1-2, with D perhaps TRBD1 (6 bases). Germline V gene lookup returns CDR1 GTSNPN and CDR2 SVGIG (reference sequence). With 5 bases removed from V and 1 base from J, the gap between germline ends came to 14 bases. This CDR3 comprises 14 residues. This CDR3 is CAWGGGGGNYGYTF. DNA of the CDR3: TGTGCCTGGGGAGGGGGGGGAGGTAACTATGGCTACACCTTC.

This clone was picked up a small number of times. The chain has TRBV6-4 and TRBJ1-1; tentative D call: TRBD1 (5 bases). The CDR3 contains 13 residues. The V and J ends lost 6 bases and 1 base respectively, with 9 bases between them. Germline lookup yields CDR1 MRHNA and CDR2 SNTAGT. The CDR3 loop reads CASSRQRNTEAFF. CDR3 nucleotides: TGTGCCAGCAGCAGACAGAGGAACACTGAAGCTTTCTTT.

The CDR3 DNA sequence: TGTGCCAGCAGCCCCCCGGTCGAAGAGACCCAGTACTTC. It translates to CASSPPVEETQYF. The rearrangement links TRBV7-6 to TRBJ2-5, with D uncertain. There are 13 residues in the CDR3. Germline lookup yields CDR1 SGHVS and CDR2 FNYEAQ. V shed 5 bases and J shed 3 bases, with 10 bases lying between them. The entire variable domain, with the rest obtained from reference TRBV7-6 and TRBJ2-5, is as follows: GAGVSQSPRYKVTKRGQDVALRCDPISGHVSLYWYRQALGQGPEFLTYFNYEAQQDKSGLPNDRFSAERPEGSISTLTIQRTEQRDSAMYRCASSPPVEETQYFGPGTRLLVL.

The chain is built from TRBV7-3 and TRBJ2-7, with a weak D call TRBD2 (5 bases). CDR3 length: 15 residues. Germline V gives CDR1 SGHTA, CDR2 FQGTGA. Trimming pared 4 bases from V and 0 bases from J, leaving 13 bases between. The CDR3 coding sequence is TGTGCCAGCAGCTCTAGCTCCTTAAGCTCCTACGAGCAGTACTTC. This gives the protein CASSSSSLSSYEQYF.

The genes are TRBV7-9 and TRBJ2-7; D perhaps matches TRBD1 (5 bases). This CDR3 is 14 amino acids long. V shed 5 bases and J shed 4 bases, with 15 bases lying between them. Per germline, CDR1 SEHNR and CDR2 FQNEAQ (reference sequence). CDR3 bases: TGTGCCAGCAGCCAAATCACAGGTACTTACGAGCAGTACTTC. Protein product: CASSQITGTYEQYF.

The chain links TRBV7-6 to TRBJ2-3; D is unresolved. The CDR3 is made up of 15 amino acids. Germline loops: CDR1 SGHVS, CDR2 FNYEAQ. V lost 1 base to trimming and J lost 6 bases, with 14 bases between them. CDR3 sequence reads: CASSLGQIEADTQYF. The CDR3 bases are TGTGCCAGCAGCTTAGGGCAAATCGAGGCGGATACGCAGTATTTT.

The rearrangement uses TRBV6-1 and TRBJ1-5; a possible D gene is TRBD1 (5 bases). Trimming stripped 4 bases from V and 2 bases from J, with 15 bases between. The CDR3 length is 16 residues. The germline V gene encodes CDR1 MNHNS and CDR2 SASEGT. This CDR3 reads CASSGRTFVGNQPQHF. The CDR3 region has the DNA TGTGCCAGCAGTGGCCGGACATTTGTGGGCAATCAGCCCCAGCATTTT.

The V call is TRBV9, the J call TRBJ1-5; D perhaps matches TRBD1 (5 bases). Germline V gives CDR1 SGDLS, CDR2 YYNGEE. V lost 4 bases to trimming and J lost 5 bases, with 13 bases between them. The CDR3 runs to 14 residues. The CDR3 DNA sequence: TGTGCCAGCAGCAATACGGACAACTATCAGCCCCAGCATTTT. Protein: CASSNTDNYQPQHF.

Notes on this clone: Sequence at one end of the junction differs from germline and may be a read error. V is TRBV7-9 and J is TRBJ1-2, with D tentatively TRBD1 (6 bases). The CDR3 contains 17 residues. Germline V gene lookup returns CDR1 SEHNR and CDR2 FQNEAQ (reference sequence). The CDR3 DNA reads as TGTTCCAGCAGCTTAGCGGGGGGGGGCAGGGGAAACTATGGCTACACCTTC. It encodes CSSSLAGGGRGNYGYTF.

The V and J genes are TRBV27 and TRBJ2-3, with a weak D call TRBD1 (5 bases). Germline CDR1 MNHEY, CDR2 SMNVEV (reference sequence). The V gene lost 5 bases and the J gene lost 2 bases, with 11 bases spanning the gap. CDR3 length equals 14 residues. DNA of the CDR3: TGTGCCAGCAGTGATTTGACAGACACAGATACGCAGTATTTT. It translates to CASSDLTDTDTQYF.

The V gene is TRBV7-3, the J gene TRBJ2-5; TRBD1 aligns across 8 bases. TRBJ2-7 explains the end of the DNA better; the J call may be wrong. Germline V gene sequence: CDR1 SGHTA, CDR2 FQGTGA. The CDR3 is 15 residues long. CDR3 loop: CASSFGPGGMTEQYF. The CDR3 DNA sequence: TGTGCCAGCAGCTTCGGCCCAGGGGGCATGACCGAGCAGTACTTC.

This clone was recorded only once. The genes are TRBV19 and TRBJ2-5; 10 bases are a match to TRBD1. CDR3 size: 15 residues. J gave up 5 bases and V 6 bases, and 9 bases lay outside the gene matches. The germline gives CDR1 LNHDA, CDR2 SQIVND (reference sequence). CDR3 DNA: TGTGCCAGTAGCCGATTGACAGGGGGCGCGGAGACCCAGTACTTC. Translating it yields CASSRLTGGAETQYF.

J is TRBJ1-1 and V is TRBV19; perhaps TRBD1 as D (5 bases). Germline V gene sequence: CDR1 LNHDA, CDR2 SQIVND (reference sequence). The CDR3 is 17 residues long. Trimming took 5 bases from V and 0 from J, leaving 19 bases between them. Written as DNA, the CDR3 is TGTGCCAGTAGTTTCCTGGGCCGAACCAGGGTGAACACTGAAGCTTTCTTT. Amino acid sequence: CASSFLGRTRVNTEAFF.

Here the CDR3 reads CASSSGQGYTEAFF. The DNA for the CDR3 is TGTGCCAGCTCATCGGGACAGGGGTACACTGAAGCTTTCTTT. V and J are TRBV18 and TRBJ1-1, with 10 bases fitting TRBD1. Germline assignment: CDR1 KGHSH and CDR2 LQKENI. Trimming took 5 bases from V and 3 from J; bases not matched to a gene: 3. CDR3 length equals 14 residues.

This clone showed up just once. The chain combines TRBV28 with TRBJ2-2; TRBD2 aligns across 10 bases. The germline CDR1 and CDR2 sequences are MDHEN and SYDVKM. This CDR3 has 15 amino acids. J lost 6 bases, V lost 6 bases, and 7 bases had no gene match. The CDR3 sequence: CASSPGTSDAGELFF. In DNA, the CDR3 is TGTGCCAGCAGCCCCGGGACTAGCGACGCCGGGGAGCTGTTTTTT.

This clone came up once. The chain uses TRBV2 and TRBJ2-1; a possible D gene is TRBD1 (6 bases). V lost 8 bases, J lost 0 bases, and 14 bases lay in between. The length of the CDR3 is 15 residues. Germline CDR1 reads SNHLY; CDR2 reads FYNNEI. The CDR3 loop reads CASFRGGSSYNEQFF. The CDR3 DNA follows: TGTGCCAGCTTCAGGGGCGGAAGCTCCTACAATGAGCAGTTCTTC.

DNA for the CDR3: TGCAGCGTTTCCGGGACAGGGATTGGTGAGCAGTTCTTC. It specifies CSVSGTGIGEQFF. This chain links TRBV29-1 with TRBJ2-1; 9 bases map to TRBD1. J lost 9 bases, V lost 5 bases, and 8 bases had no gene match. Germline-derived CDR1 and CDR2 are SQVTM and ANQGSEA. The length of the CDR3 is 13 residues.

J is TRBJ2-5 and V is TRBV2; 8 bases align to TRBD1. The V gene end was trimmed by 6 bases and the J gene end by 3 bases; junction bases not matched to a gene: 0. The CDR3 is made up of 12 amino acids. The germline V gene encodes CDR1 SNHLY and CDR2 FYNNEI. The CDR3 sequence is CASRDREETQYF. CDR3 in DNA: TGTGCCAGCAGGGACAGGGAAGAGACCCAGTACTTC.

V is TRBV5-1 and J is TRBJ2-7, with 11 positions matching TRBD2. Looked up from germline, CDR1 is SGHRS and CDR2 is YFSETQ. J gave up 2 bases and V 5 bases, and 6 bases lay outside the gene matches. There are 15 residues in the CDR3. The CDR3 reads CASSGGLAGTYEQYF. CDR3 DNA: TGCGCCAGCAGTGGCGGACTAGCGGGTACCTACGAGCAGTACTTC.

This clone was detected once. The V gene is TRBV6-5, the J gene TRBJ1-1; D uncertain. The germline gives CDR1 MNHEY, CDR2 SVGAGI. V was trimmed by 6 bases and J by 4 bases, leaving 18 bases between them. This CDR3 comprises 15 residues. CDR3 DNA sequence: TGTGCCAGCAGCACCTCCGGGGTTTGGAGCACTGAAGCTTTCTTT. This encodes CASSTSGVWSTEAFF.

The CDR3 protein is CASSIKTSANNEQFF. CDR3 nucleotides: TGTGCCAGTAGTATTAAGACTAGCGCAAACAATGAGCAGTTCTTC. V and J are TRBV19 and TRBJ2-1; 8 bases are shared with TRBD2. The CDR3 sequence is 15 residues long. Germline CDR1 is LNHDA and CDR2 is SQIVND (reference sequence). J lost 5 bases, V lost 3 bases, and 6 bases had no gene match.